The TCR beta chain described here comes from a study of blood T cell repertoires in COVID-19. Study-level information: T cells, B-cell-depleted T cells, or PBMCs supplied cDNA or gDNA.

The CDR3 length is 16 residues. Germline V CDR1 and CDR2: KGHSH, LQKENI. V lost 0 bases to trimming and J lost 7 bases; unmatched junction nucleotides: 8. The count of this clone is one. Original processing methods: Researchers report that nucleated cell counts were estimated from reference gene primer amplification. The data were produced by immunoSEQ multiplex PCR, yet TCRdb's version contains in-frame clones alone and is incomplete. The V and J calls and the clone size are those of that table, but D and trimming were determined from the DNA. The sample gives a few hundred thousand clones, approximately 88% of which show up once; approximately 8.5% is in the top ten.

This receptor was obtained from a man aged 18 to 29 with active or convalescent COVID-19. The chain carries TRBV18 and TRBJ1-2; 10 bases fit TRBD1. Source material: peripheral blood. The CDR3 reads CASSPPGQGTAGGYTF. As DNA, the CDR3 is TGTGCCAGCTCACCACCGGGACAGGGGACGGCGGGTGGCTACACCTTC.